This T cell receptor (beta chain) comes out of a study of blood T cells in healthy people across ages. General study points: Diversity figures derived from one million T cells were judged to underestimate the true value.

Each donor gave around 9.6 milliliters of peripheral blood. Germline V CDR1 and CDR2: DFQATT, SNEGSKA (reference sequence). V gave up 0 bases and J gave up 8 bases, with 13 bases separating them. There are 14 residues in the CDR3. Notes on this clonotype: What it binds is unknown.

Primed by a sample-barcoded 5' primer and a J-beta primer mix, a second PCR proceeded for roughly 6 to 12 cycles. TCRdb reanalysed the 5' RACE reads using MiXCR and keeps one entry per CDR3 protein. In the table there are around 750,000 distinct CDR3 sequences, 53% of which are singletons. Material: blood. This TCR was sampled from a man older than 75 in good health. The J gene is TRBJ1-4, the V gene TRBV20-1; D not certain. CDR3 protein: CSARDPGVGEKLFF. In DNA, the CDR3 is TGCAGTGCTAGAGACCCCGGCGTGGGGGAAAAACTGTTTTTT.